These T cell receptor beta chains were read from a single sample in a study of T cell responses to AZD1222 COVID-19 vaccine. The repertoire was sequenced with immunoSEQ multiplex PCR; TCRdb's copy has only in-frame clones and lacks some. Of roughly 140,000 clones in the sample, roughly nine tenths are singletons; the top ten hold around 1.6%. This sample comprised peripheral blood, obtained on day 0 of AZD1222 vaccination. The receptor set was obtained from an adult in good health. The CDR3 runs from the conserved cysteine through the conserved F or W. A D gene is named only where the DNA matches it firmly. Size values are once, few and many counts, or a class for expanded clones, and some rows have none.

NA	TRBV29-1	TRBJ1-2	12	NA	TGCAGCGTTGAGGCCGGGGGCGGCGGCTACACCTTC	CSVEAGGGGYTF
NA	TRBV5-4	TRBJ2-1	15	TRBD1	TGTGCCAGCAGCGCGGGACAGGGGTTGAACAATGAGCAGTTCTTC	CASSAGQGLNNEQFF
NA	TRBV18	TRBJ2-7	14	NA	TGTGCCAGCTCACCACTCGGGAACGCCTACGAGCAGTACTTC	CASSPLGNAYEQYF
NA	TRBV12-1	TRBJ2-1	16	NA	TGTGCCAGCAGCATCACTAGCGGGACTTCTGGGGGATGGCAGTTCTTC	CASSITSGTSGGWQFF
NA	TRBV7-6	TRBJ2-2	15	TRBD1	TGTGCCAGCAGTCGGACAGGGGGGGACACCGGGGAGCTGTTTTTT	CASSRTGGDTGELFF
NA	TRBV15	TRBJ1-1	13	NA	TGTGCCACCAGCTTGGGGGGGAACACTGAAGCTTTCTTT	CATSLGGNTEAFF
NA	TRBV19	TRBJ2-1	18	TRBD2	TGTGCCAGTAGCGGGACTAGCGGGAGTATGTTTCGGGGCAATGAGCAGTTCTTC	CASSGTSGSMFRGNEQFF
once	TRBV28	TRBJ1-2	13	TRBD1	TGTGCCAGCACCATGGGGACAGGGGATGGCTACACCTTC	CASTMGTGDGYTF
once	TRBV5-1	TRBJ2-2	13	NA	TGCGCCAGCAGCTTGGTGGGGGCTGGGGAGCTGTTTTTT	CASSLVGAGELFF
NA	TRBV7-9	TRBJ1-4	14	NA	TGTGCCAGCAGCCGAACAGGGAATAATGAAAAACTGTTTTTT	CASSRTGNNEKLFF
once	TRBV18	TRBJ1-2	16	TRBD1	TGTGCCAGCTCAAGAGGACAGGGCGACACTATGGGTGGCTACACCTTC	CASSRGQGDTMGGYTF
NA	TRBV5-5	TRBJ2-2	16	NA	TGTGCCAGCAGCTTCCGGACCTCGCGGGCCACCGGGGAGCTGTTTTTT	CASSFRTSRATGELFF
NA	TRBV5-5	TRBJ1-6	18	NA	TGTGCCAGCAGCTTGGATCGCGTGGGATCAGGGGTTAATTCACCCCTCCACTTT	CASSLDRVGSGVNSPLHF
NA	TRBV5-1	TRBJ1-1	14	NA	TGCGCCAGCAGAAGAGGCCAACCGGGCACTGAAGCTTTCTTT	CASRRGQPGTEAFF
NA	TRBV5-8	TRBJ2-2	17	NA	TGTGCCAGCAGCTTGTCGAAATTTCTGCGGAACACCGGGGAGCTGTTTTTT	CASSLSKFLRNTGELFF
NA	TRBV4-1	TRBJ2-7	15	NA	TGCGCCAGCAGCCCCCTATTGGAGGGGACCTACGAGCAGTACTTC	CASSPLLEGTYEQYF
NA	TRBV5-5	TRBJ2-2	15	NA	TGTGCCAGCAGCTCCGGGACATTGGTCACCGGGGAGCTGTTTTTT	CASSSGTLVTGELFF
NA	TRBV21-1	TRBJ1-2	16	NA	TGTGCCAGCAGCAAAGAATCAAGGGGGTCAATCGTCGGCTACACCTTC	CASSKESRGSIVGYTF
NA	TRBV28	TRBJ1-5	15	NA	TGTGCCAGCAGTTTTGGGGGGGGCGGCAATCAGCCCCAGCATTTT	CASSFGGGGNQPQHF
NA	TRBV5-1	TRBJ2-5	15	TRBD2	TGCGCCAGCAGCTCGGGACTAGCGGGAGTTGAGACCCAGTACTTC	CASSSGLAGVETQYF
NA	TRBV18	TRBJ1-5	15	NA	TGTGCCAGCTCACCACGGCCAGGGGGCAATCAGCCCCAGCATTTT	CASSPRPGGNQPQHF
NA	TRBV5-1	TRBJ2-2	14	NA	TGCGCCAGCAGCTCAGGGGTTTTCACCGGGGAGCTGTTTTTT	CASSSGVFTGELFF
NA	TRBV6-2/TRBV6-3	TRBJ2-3	16	NA	TGTGCCAGCAGTTACGTGGGGCAGGGAGAAGCAGATACGCAGTATTTT	CASSYVGQGEADTQYF
NA	TRBV18	TRBJ1-1	15	TRBD1	TGTGCCAGCGCAGGACCCGACAGGGGAAGAACTGAAGCTTTCTTT	CASAGPDRGRTEAFF
NA	TRBV19	TRBJ1-2	15	NA	TGTGCCAGTAGTAACTCGATAACAGGGAGTTTGGGCTACACCTTC	CASSNSITGSLGYTF
NA	TRBV12-3/TRBV12-4	TRBJ1-5	13	NA	TGTGCCAGCAGTTTGGCGAGCAATCAGCCCCAGCATTTT	CASSLASNQPQHF
NA	TRBV2	TRBJ2-4	14	NA	TGTGCCACGCAGACGGAGAGACTAAAAAACATTCAGTACTTC	CATQTERLKNIQYF
NA	TRBV6-5	TRBJ1-1	15	NA	TGTGCCAGCAGGCCCTCCACAGGGAAGAACACTGAAGCTTTCTTT	CASRPSTGKNTEAFF
NA	TRBV12-3/TRBV12-4	TRBJ1-1	12	NA	TGTGCCAGCAGTTTTCAGGGGCGCGGAGCTTTCTTT	CASSFQGRGAFF
NA	TRBV3-1/TRBV3-2	TRBJ1-6	14	NA	TGTGCCAGCAGCCAACGGGGGGGGGATTCACCCCTCCACTTT	CASSQRGGDSPLHF
NA	TRBV3-1/TRBV3-2	TRBJ2-3	16	TRBD2	TGTGCCAGCAGCCAAGATCGACTAGCGGGCACAGATACGCAGTATTTT	CASSQDRLAGTDTQYF
NA	TRBV7-6	TRBJ1-6	16	NA	TGTGCCAGCAGCTTAGCGCGAGGCCCCTATAATTCACCCCTCCACTTT	CASSLARGPYNSPLHF
NA	TRBV2	TRBJ1-1	15	NA	TGTGCCAGCAGTGAGTGGGGCCGACAAGAGCCCAAAGCTTTCTTT	CASSEWGRQEPKAFF
once	TRBV7-9	TRBJ2-3	15	NA	TGTGCCAGCAGCTTAGGTGGATCTATCACAGATACGCAGTATTTT	CASSLGGSITDTQYF
NA	TRBV5-4	TRBJ1-4	16	NA	TGTGCCAGCAGCTTGGCGGGATATGCAACTAATGAAAAACTGTTTTTT	CASSLAGYATNEKLFF